Below are 22 T cell receptor beta chains sequenced from a single sample in a study of cytomegalovirus exposure and HLA in healthy donors. This PCR relied on a set of 60 Vbeta primers and 13 Jbeta primers. The repertoire was sequenced with immunoSEQ multiplex PCR; TCRdb's copy has only in-frame clones and lacks some. In the table there are 150,000 to 200,000 clones, around 87% of which are singletons. The material sequenced was PBMCs. These receptors all stem from a boy younger than 10 in good health and CMV-seronegative.

The chain joins TRBV27 to TRBJ2-7; the D gene is possibly TRBD1 (5 bases). The V gene's germline CDR1 is MNHEY and CDR2 SMNVEV (reference sequence). CDR3 length: 14 residues. V gave up 8 bases and J gave up 3 bases, with 17 bases separating them. The CDR3 protein is CASSLTAGYYEQYF. The CDR3 region has the DNA TGTGCCAGCTCCCTTACGGCAGGGTACTACGAGCAGTACTTC.

The chain links TRBV5-3 to TRBJ1-1; D is unclear. TRBV5-3 is an ORF, and what it does is uncertain. Trimming cost V 1 base and J 9 bases, with 13 bases left between them. The CDR3 totals 13 residues. In nucleotides, the CDR3 is TGTGCCAGAAGCTTGTGTTACACCTTCCAAGCTTTCTTT. As protein: CARSLCYTFQAFF.

This chain links TRBV6-1 with TRBJ2-3, with 8 bases lining up with TRBD2. The V gene end was trimmed by 8 bases and the J gene end by 6 bases; junction bases not matched to a gene: 10. This CDR3 contains 14 residues. Germline V gives CDR1 MNHNS, CDR2 SASEGT. CDR3 DNA sequence: TGTGCCAGCGGACGGGAGGGGGAGATTGATACGCAGTATTTT. Protein: CASGREGEIDTQYF.

The V call is TRBV28, the J call TRBJ1-5, with TRBD1 identical over 8 bases. CDR3 size: 14 residues. The J segment lost 5 bases and the V segment lost 6 bases, leaving 6 bases of the junction unmatched. Looked up from germline, CDR1 is MDHEN and CDR2 is SYDVKM. In nucleotides, the CDR3 is TGTGCCAGCAGCTCCGGACAGGGACATCAGCCCCAGCATTTT. Amino acid sequence: CASSSGQGHQPQHF.

J is TRBJ2-3 and V is TRBV2; 8 bases match TRBD2. The CDR3 consists of 16 residues. Germline V gene data show CDR1 as SNHLY and CDR2 as FYNNEI. V was clipped by 6 bases and J by 1 base; unmatched bases: 9. For the CDR3, the DNA is TGTGCCAGCAGGCGACTACTAGCGGTGCGCACAGATACGCAGTATTTT. It translates to CASRRLLAVRTDTQYF.

The chain recombines TRBV9 with TRBJ2-7; D possibly corresponds to TRBD2 (6 bases). The length of the CDR3 is 13 residues. In germline, CDR1 is SGDLS, CDR2 YYNGEE. Between the trimmed V and J ends, which lost 2 bases and 2 bases, there was a span of 8 bases. The CDR3 nucleotides are TGTGCCAGCAGCGTCTCGGGGGCCTACGAGCAGTACTTC. Translation gives CASSVSGAYEQYF.

V is TRBV30 and J is TRBJ2-7; 7 bases line up with TRBD2. Germline V gives CDR1 GTSNPN, CDR2 SVGIG (reference sequence). The junction had 4 bases not matched to a gene; V was cut back by 3 bases and J by 2 bases. The CDR3 loop spans 13 amino acids. This CDR3 is CAWSPGGAYEQYF. CDR3 sequence (DNA): TGTGCCTGGAGCCCTGGGGGGGCCTACGAGCAGTACTTC.

The rearrangement joins TRBV5-5 to TRBJ2-3; 9 positions match TRBD2. Looked up from germline, CDR1 is SGHKS and CDR2 is YYEKEE (reference sequence). Trimming took 1 base from V and 2 from J; bases not matched to a gene: 11. This CDR3 has 18 residues. The CDR3 reads CASSLSGAAGGNTDTQYF. In DNA, the CDR3 is TGTGCCAGCAGCTTGTCCGGGGCGGCGGGGGGGAACACAGATACGCAGTATTTT.

CDR3 in amino acids: CASSQLGSGRGYEQYF. CDR3 bases: TGTGCCAGCAGCCAATTGGGGAGCGGGAGGGGGTACGAGCAGTACTTC. This sequence joins TRBV14 and TRBJ2-7, with 10 bases identical to TRBD2. The CDR3 has 16 amino acids. After removal of 2 bases from V and 4 bases from J, the junction contained 8 bases not matched to a gene. Germline assignment: CDR1 SGHDN and CDR2 FVKESK.

The chain has TRBV10-2 and TRBJ1-3; D gene ambiguous. The V end lost 6 bases, the J end lost 0 bases, and 9 bases lay between the germline ends. Germline CDR1 reads WSHSY; CDR2 reads SAAADI. CDR3 length equals 14 residues. The CDR3 DNA reads TGCGCCAGCAGGGTGGCAGACTCTGGAAACACCATATATTTT. It encodes CASRVADSGNTIYF.

This chain uses TRBV27 with TRBJ2-5, with 8 bases aligning to TRBD2. Germline V gives CDR1 MNHEY, CDR2 SMNVEV (reference sequence). V was pared by 4 bases and J by 4 bases, with 5 bases of the junction left unmatched. The CDR3 is made up of 14 amino acids. CDR3 nucleotide sequence: TGTGCCAGCAGTTCCCCCCGGGGGGGAGAGACCCAGTACTTC. Translation: CASSSPRGGETQYF.

V gene TRBV28 combines with J gene TRBJ2-7, with 7 bases lining up with TRBD2. This CDR3 region has 14 residues. From germline, CDR1 is MDHEN and CDR2 SYDVKM. The ends lost 6 bases at V and 3 bases at J; junction bases unmatched: 8. The CDR3 DNA sequence: TGTGCCAGCAGCCCTATGGGGGGGAGCTACGAGCAGTACTTC. This gives the protein CASSPMGGSYEQYF. Together with reference TRBV28 and TRBJ2-7, the CDR3 gives the full variable domain: DVKVTQSSRYLVKRTGEKVFLECVQDMDHENMFWYRQDPGLGLRLIYFSYDVKMKEKGDIPEGYSVSREKKERFSLILESASTNQTSMYLCASSPMGGSYEQYFGPGTRLTVT.

V usage is TRBV27 and J usage is TRBJ1-2; a weak D match, TRBD1 (5 bases). CDR3 size: 13 residues. CDR1 MNHEY and CDR2 SMNVEV come from the germline V gene (reference sequence). Trimming removed 5 bases from V and 2 bases from J, with 9 bases in between. This chain's CDR3 is CASSPKGNYGYTF. The CDR3 region has the DNA TGTGCCAGCAGTCCCAAGGGGAACTATGGCTACACCTTC.

The gene calls are TRBV27 and TRBJ2-5, with 11 bases lining up with TRBD2. In germline, CDR1 is MNHEY, CDR2 SMNVEV (reference sequence). J lost 5 bases, V lost 0 bases, and 8 bases had no gene match. The CDR3 length is 17 residues. CDR3 protein: CASSLSWLAGGRETQYF. The CDR3 DNA reads TGTGCCAGCAGTTTATCGTGGCTAGCGGGGGGCCGGGAGACCCAGTACTTC.

The chain couples TRBV6-1 to TRBJ1-1, with 8 positions matching TRBD1. Germline-derived CDR1 and CDR2 are MNHNS and SASEGT. CDR3 length equals 14 residues. The V segment lost 4 bases and the J segment 6 bases; nucleotides outside the gene matches: 7. The CDR3 spells CASSGRTGPPEAFF. CDR3 in DNA: TGTGCCAGCAGTGGGCGGACAGGGCCTCCTGAAGCTTTCTTT.

The DNA of the CDR3 is TGCGCCAGCAGCGGTGACAGGGTTGGCTACACCTTC. Translated, it gives CASSGDRVGYTF. The V and J genes are TRBV5-1 and TRBJ1-2, with TRBD1 matching 7 bases. J was trimmed by 7 bases and V by 4 bases; bases with no gene match: 4. The germline V gene encodes CDR1 SGHRS and CDR2 YFSETQ. CDR3 length: 12 residues. Full variable domain (missing parts from reference TRBV5-1 and TRBJ1-2): KAGVTQTPRYLIKTRGQQVTLSCSPISGHRSVSWYQQTPGQGLQFLFEYFSETQRNKGNFPGRFSGRQFSNSRSEMNVSTLELGDSALYLCASSGDRVGYTFGSGTRLTVV.

The rearrangement uses TRBV5-6 and TRBJ1-5, with TRBD1 identical over 10 bases. Germline V gene lookup returns CDR1 SGHDT and CDR2 YYEEEE. This CDR3 is 17 amino acids long. Germline trimming cut 2 bases from V and 2 bases from J; bases unmatched to any gene: 7. CDR3 region: CASSFGTGALGNQPQHF. The CDR3 DNA sequence: TGTGCCAGCAGCTTCGGGACAGGGGCCTTGGGCAATCAGCCCCAGCATTTT. Based on the CDR3 plus reference TRBV5-6 and TRBJ1-5, the full variable domain is DAGVTQSPTHLIKTRGQQVTLRCSPKSGHDTVSWYQQALGQGPQFIFQYYEEEERQRGNFPDRFSGHQFPNYSSELNVNALLLGDSALYLCASSFGTGALGNQPQHFGDGTRLSIL.

Remarks on this clone: Other nucleotide sequences in the sample specify the same CDR3. The chain links TRBV6-6 to TRBJ1-4; 7 nucleotides align to TRBD1. Trimming removed 7 bases from V and 11 bases from J; junction bases left unmatched: 10. The CDR3 is 13 amino acids. The germline V gene has CDR1 MNHNY and CDR2 SVGAGI (reference sequence). Here the CDR3 reads CASIEGAGLKLFF. The CDR3 bases are TGTGCCAGCATTGAGGGGGCAGGACTTAAACTGTTTTTT.

The CDR3 here is CASRSNTDARGKLFF. The CDR3 DNA is TGCGCCAGCCGATCTAATACCGACGCTAGGGGAAAACTGTTTTTT. The chain employs TRBV5-1 and TRBJ1-4, with a weak D call TRBD1 (5 bases). From germline, CDR1 is SGHRS and CDR2 YFSETQ. Trimming removed 7 bases from V and 10 bases from J, with 23 bases in between. The CDR3 is 15 amino acids.

This chain uses TRBV4-1 with TRBJ1-3; D unclear. The CDR3 is made up of 15 amino acids. From germline, CDR1 is MGHRA and CDR2 YSYEKL. V dropped 0 bases and J dropped 0 bases, with 6 bases sitting between them. CDR3 in DNA: TGCGCCAGCAGCCAAGAACACAACTCTGGAAACACCATATATTTT. This gives the protein CASSQEHNSGNTIYF.

The chain is built from TRBV19 and TRBJ1-1; 8 bases are shared with TRBD1. The CDR3 totals 14 residues. V was clipped by 7 bases and J by 5 bases; unmatched bases: 9. Germline CDR1 is LNHDA and CDR2 is SQIVND (reference sequence). As DNA, the CDR3 is TGTGCCAGTAATACGGACAGGGTAGCGACTGAAGCTTTCTTT. Amino acids: CASNTDRVATEAFF. The full variable domain, in which reference TRBV19 and TRBJ1-1 provide the parts outside the CDR3, is DGGITQSPKYLFRKEGQNVTLSCEQNLNHDAMYWYRQDPGQGLRLIYYSQIVNDFQKGDIAEGYSVSREKKESFPLTVTSAQKNPTAFYLCASNTDRVATEAFFGQGTRLTVV.

J is TRBJ2-1 and V is TRBV19; 12 bases are shared with TRBD2. Per the germline V gene, CDR1 is LNHDA and CDR2 is SQIVND (reference sequence). The V segment lost 4 bases and the J segment 9 bases; nucleotides outside the gene matches: 7. This CDR3 spans 15 amino acids. CDR3 nucleotides: TGTGCCAGTAGTACTGTATCTAGCGGGAGGGGTGAGCAGTTCTTC. Its translation: CASSTVSSGRGEQFF.